Listed here are 8 T cell receptor beta chains from one sample, sequenced in a study of blood T cell repertoires in COVID-19. Data came from immunoSEQ multiplex PCR; TCRdb stores just in-frame clones and leaves some out. The table includes more than 150,000 clones, roughly 74% detected once. What was sequenced was peripheral blood. The receptors come from a woman older than 75 with acute or convalescent COVID-19.

This clone occurred a few times. This chain joins TRBV15 and TRBJ2-5; D unresolved. Germline V gene data show CDR1 as LNHNV and CDR2 as YYDKDF (reference sequence). The CDR3 totals 13 residues. The V gene lost 0 bases and the J gene lost 4 bases, with 6 bases spanning the gap. The CDR3 protein is CATSRDQLETQYF. The DNA of the CDR3 is TGTGCCACCAGCAGAGATCAACTAGAGACCCAGTACTTC.

The J gene is TRBJ1-1, the V gene TRBV5-1; TRBD1 is a possible D gene (5 bases). The germline CDR1 and CDR2 sequences are SGHRS and YFSETQ. Trimming took 1 base from V and 1 from J, leaving 8 bases between them. The CDR3 spans 14 residues. The chain's CDR3 is CASSLTRANTEAFF. The CDR3 nucleotides read TGCGCCAGCAGCTTGACCAGGGCGAACACTGAAGCTTTCTTT. Together with reference TRBV5-1 and TRBJ1-1, the CDR3 gives the full variable domain: KAGVTQTPRYLIKTRGQQVTLSCSPISGHRSVSWYQQTPGQGLQFLFEYFSETQRNKGNFPGRFSGRQFSNSRSEMNVSTLELGDSALYLCASSLTRANTEAFFGQGTRLTVV.

This chain connects TRBV29-1 to TRBJ2-7; weak D call: TRBD1 (6 bases). The CDR3 loop spans 13 amino acids. The germline V and J ends were trimmed by 5 bases and 6 bases, with 17 bases remaining between them. Germline CDR1 SQVTM, CDR2 ANQGSEA. CDR3 residues: CSVMAGAPGEQYF. Here the CDR3 DNA reads TGCAGCGTTATGGCAGGGGCCCCCGGCGAGCAGTACTTC.

The V and J genes are TRBV5-8 and TRBJ2-5, with 10 bases lining up with TRBD1. With 3 bases clipped from V and 3 bases from J, the junction kept 5 bases outside the gene matches. CDR1 and CDR2 (germline): SGHTS, YDEGEE. This CDR3 spans 15 amino acids. CDR3 in DNA: TGTGCCAGCAGCTGGACAGGGGGGATAAAAGAGACCCAGTACTTC. Its translation: CASSWTGGIKETQYF.

The V call is TRBV14, the J call TRBJ2-1; TRBD1 might be the D (5 bases). Trimming removed 2 bases at V and 5 bases at J, with 19 bases between. Germline V gives CDR1 SGHDN, CDR2 FVKESK. CDR3 size: 17 residues. For the CDR3, the DNA is TGTGCCAGCAGCCAACACCTCTTCGGCAGGGCGAACAATGAGCAGTTCTTC. Encoded protein: CASSQHLFGRANNEQFF.

The CDR3 nucleotides read TGTGCCAGTAGTATAGGGGGCGGGGCTACCTACGAGCAGTACTTC. Protein: CASSIGGGATYEQYF. The chain uses TRBV19 and TRBJ2-7, with D possibly being TRBD2 (6 bases). V was cut by 1 base and J by 2 bases, with 12 bases left in between. This CDR3 comprises 15 residues. The V gene's germline CDR1 is LNHDA and CDR2 SQIVND (reference sequence).

In its sample, this clone was seen a few times. The chain combines TRBV6-5 with TRBJ1-6; 7 positions match TRBD1. There are 14 residues in the CDR3. CDR1 is MNHEY and CDR2 is SVGAGI in the germline V gene. V lost 5 bases and J lost 6; bases outside the gene matches: 4. The CDR3 sequence: CASSPGGINSPLHF. The CDR3 region has the DNA TGTGCCAGCAGTCCAGGGGGGATTAATTCACCCCTCCACTTT.

The table lists this clone with a few counts. This rearrangement joins TRBV19 to TRBJ1-5; D not resolved. Germline CDR1 reads LNHDA; CDR2 reads SQIVND (reference sequence). The V gene lost 4 bases and the J gene lost 0 bases, with 10 bases spanning the gap. The CDR3 length is 15 residues. The CDR3 DNA is TGTGCCAGTAGTACCGGGTTCCTTAGCAATCAGCCCCAGCATTTT. It translates to CASSTGFLSNQPQHF.